Included here is one T cell receptor (beta chain) sequence, with context. Antigen: not known. The data originate from a study of CD8+ T cells in alopecia areata. Extraction of RNA preceded its reverse transcription into cDNA, which served as the sequencing template. Sequenced by immunoSEQ multiplex PCR; TCRdb stores in-frame clones only, minus some. The top ten clones hold roughly 3.1% of a sample with fewer than 150,000 clones, roughly 68% of them seen once. Study conclusions and caveats: Higher clonality than in normal scalp was seen in lesional scalp, especially alopecia totalis/universalis. Clarity of TCR sharing across patients fell short of that in mice, possibly HLA-related.

Germline V gene lookup returns CDR1 WSHSY and CDR2 SAAADI. This CDR3 is 17 amino acids long. Trimming pared 3 bases from V and 1 base from J, leaving 16 bases between. V gene TRBV10-2 combines with J gene TRBJ2-1; D could derive from TRBD1 or TRBD2 (6 bases each). The sample was CD4+ T cells sorted from blood. This TCR derives from a human donor in good health. CDR3 nucleotides: TGCGCCAGCAGTGACGGGAGTGGGGGCACGTCCTACAATGAGCAGTTCTTC. This translates into CASSDGSGGTSYNEQFF.